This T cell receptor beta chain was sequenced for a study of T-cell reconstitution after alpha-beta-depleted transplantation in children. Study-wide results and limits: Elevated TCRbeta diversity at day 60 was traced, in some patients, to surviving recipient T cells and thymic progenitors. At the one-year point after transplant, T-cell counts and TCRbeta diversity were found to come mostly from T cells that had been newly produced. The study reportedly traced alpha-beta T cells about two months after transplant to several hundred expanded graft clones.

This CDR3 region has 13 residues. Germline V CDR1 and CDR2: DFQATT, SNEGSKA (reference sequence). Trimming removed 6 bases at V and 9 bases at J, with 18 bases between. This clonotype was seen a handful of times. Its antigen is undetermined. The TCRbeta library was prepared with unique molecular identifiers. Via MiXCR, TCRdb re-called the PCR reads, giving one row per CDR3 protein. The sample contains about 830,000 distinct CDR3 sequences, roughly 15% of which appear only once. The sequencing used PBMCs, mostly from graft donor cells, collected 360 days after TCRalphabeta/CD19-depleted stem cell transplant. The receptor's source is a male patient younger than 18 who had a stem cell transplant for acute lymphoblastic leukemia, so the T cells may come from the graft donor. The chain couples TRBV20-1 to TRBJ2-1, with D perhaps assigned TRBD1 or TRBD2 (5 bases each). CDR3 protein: CSALRDSASEQFF. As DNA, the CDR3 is TGCAGTGCCCTCAGGGATAGCGCGAGTGAGCAGTTCTTC.